The clone carrying this TCR beta chain was seen a few times. This sample is drawn from a study of blood T cell repertoires in COVID-19. The wider study: Sample material is recorded as cDNA or gDNA derived from T cells, B-cell-depleted T cells, or PBMCs.

Some clones are missing from TCRdb's copy, which holds only in-frame ones; the method was immunoSEQ multiplex PCR. Of 250,000 to 300,000 clones in the sample, around 86% were seen once. Deletions cut 3 bases from V and 7 bases from J, with 12 bases between. The CDR3 loop spans 13 amino acids. What was sequenced was peripheral blood. The V gene is TRBV12-3 or TRBV12-4, the J gene TRBJ1-1; possible D gene TRBD1, 5 bases. This clonotype originated in a woman in her sixties with active or convalescent COVID-19. The CDR3 spells CASSFRGEDEAFF. The CDR3 DNA is TGTGCCAGCAGTTTTCGGGGGGAGGATGAAGCTTTCTTT.